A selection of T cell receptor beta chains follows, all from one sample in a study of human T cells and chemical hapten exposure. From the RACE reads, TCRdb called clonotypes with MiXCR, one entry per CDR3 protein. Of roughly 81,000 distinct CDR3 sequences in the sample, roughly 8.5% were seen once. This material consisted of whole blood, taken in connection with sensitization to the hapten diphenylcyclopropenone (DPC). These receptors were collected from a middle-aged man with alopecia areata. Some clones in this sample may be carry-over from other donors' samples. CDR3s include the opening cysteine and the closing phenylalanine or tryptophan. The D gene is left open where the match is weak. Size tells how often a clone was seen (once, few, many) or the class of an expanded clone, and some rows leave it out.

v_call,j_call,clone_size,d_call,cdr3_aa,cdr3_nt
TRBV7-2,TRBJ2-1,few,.,CASSYNEQFF,TGTGCCAGCAGCTACAATGAGCAGTTCTTC
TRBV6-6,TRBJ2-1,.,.,CASIRGGGSYNEQFF,TGTGCCAGCATAAGGGGAGGGGGCTCCTACAATGAGCAGTTCTTC
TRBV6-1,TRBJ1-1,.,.,CASSELPLWGNGAPVVAFF,TGTGCCAGCAGTGAATTACCTCTTTGGGGGAATGGAGCCCCGGTTGTAGCTTTCTTT
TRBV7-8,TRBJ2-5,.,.,CASRLYETQYF,TGTGCCAGCAGACTCTACGAGACCCAGTACTTC
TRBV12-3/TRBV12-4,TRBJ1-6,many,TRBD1,CASSSTGGSYNSPLHF,TGTGCCAGCAGTTCTACAGGGGGCTCCTATAATTCACCCCTCCACTTT
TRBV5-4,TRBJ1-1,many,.,CASSQFTGEKRTEAFF,TGTGCCAGCAGCCAGTTCACTGGGGAGAAGAGAACTGAAGCTTTCTTT
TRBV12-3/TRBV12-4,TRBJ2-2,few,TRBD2,CASRLNRGRAGSGELFF,TGTGCCAGCAGGTTGAATCGCGGGAGGGCCGGATCCGGGGAGCTGTTTTTT
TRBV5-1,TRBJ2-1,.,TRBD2,CARSGVGSYNEQFF,TGCGCCAGAAGCGGGGTGGGATCCTACAATGAGCAGTTCTTC
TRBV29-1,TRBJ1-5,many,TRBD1,CSVTTGVYQPQHF,TGCAGCGTTACGACAGGGGTCTATCAGCCCCAGCATTTT
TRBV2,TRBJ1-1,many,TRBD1,CASSETGGLVNTEAFF,TGTGCCAGCAGTGAGACAGGGGGCCTCGTGAACACTGAAGCTTTCTTT
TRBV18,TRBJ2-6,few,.,CASSPLSGGANVLTF,TGTGCCAGCTCACCATTGTCAGGCGGGGCCAACGTCCTGACTTTC
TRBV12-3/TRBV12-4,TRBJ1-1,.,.,CASSYRVTEAFF,TGTGCCAGCAGTTACAGGGTCACTGAAGCTTTCTTT
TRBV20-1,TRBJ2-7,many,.,CSARSPQPLGAFSYEQYF,TGCAGTGCTAGGTCACCCCAGCCGTTGGGGGCGTTCTCCTACGAGCAGTACTTC
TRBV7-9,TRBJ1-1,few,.,CASSLTRTEAFF,TGTGCCAGCAGCCTGACAAGGACTGAAGCTTTCTTT
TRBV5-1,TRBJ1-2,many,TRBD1,CASSLGDRDYGYTF,TGCGCCAGCAGCTTGGGGGACAGGGACTATGGCTACACCTTC
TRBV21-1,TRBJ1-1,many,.,CASVKTVQAFF,TGTGCCAGCGTTAAGACAGTTCAAGCTTTCTTT
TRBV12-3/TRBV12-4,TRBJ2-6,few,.,CASSPGNSGANVLTF,TGTGCCAGCAGTCCGGGTAACTCTGGGGCCAACGTCCTGACTTTC
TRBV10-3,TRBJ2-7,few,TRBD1,CAISESGTGGYEQYF,TGTGCCATCAGTGAGTCGGGGACAGGGGGTTACGAGCAGTACTTC
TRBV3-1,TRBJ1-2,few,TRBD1,CASSQNRGPNYGYTF,TGTGCCAGCAGCCAAAACAGGGGGCCCAACTATGGCTACACCTTC
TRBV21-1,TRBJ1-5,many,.,CATTDVQSRCGNQPQHF,TGTGCCACTACGGATGTCCAGTCGCGGTGCGGCAATCAGCCCCAGCATTTT
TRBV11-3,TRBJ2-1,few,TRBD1,CASSSGTGQRHTEQFF,TGTGCCAGCAGTTCCGGGACAGGGCAGCGTCACACTGAGCAGTTCTTC
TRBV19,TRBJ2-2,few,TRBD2,CASVPSPGLMNTGELFF,TGTGCCAGTGTGCCTAGTCCGGGACTAATGAACACCGGGGAGCTGTTTTTT
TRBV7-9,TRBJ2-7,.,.,CASSLISGGADYEQYF,TGTGCCAGCAGCTTAATTTCAGGGGGGGCTGACTACGAGCAGTACTTC
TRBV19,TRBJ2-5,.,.,CASSGVEETQYF,TGTGCCAGTAGCGGGGTCGAAGAGACCCAGTACTTC
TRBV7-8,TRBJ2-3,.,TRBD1,CASSSRTGWTDTQYF,TGTGCCAGCAGCTCCCGGACAGGGTGGACAGATACGCAGTATTTT
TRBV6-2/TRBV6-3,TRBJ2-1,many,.,CASRILGSEGYNEQFF,TGTGCCAGCAGAATCCTTGGGTCTGAGGGCTACAATGAGCAGTTCTTC
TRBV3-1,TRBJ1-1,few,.,CASGLGPTEAFF,TGTGCCAGCGGTCTAGGGCCGACTGAAGCTTTCTTT